Listed below are T cell receptor beta chains from one sample, sequenced in a study of cytomegalovirus exposure and HLA in healthy donors. Libraries were prepared by immunoSEQ multiplex PCR; TCRdb keeps only in-frame clonotypes and omits some of them. The sample gives under 150,000 clones, 65% to 90% of which show up once; 2% to 3% is in the top ten. Sequencing was done on a sample of PBMCs. The receptors were sampled from a man aged 50 or older in good health and CMV-seronegative. Both conserved end residues are part of each CDR3. Each record gives: D gene, J gene, V gene, clone size, CDR3 protein, CDR3 DNA. The D gene is left open where the match is weak. Clone size is stated in some rows and not others, as once, few, many or a class when expanded.

-	TRBJ1-5	TRBV30	-	CAWRGQTYNQPQHF	TGTGCCTGGCGAGGGCAGACCTATAATCAGCCCCAGCATTTT
TRBD1	TRBJ1-2	TRBV5-1	once	CASSVGTGEYGYTF	TGCGCCAGCAGCGTAGGGACAGGGGAATATGGCTACACCTTC
TRBD2	TRBJ2-5	TRBV9	-	CASSPPAGGYSETQYF	TGTGCCAGCAGCCCTCCAGCGGGGGGGTACTCAGAGACCCAGTACTTC
-	TRBJ1-1	TRBV13	-	CASSGRRQNEAFF	TGTGCCAGCAGCGGGCGTCGGCAGAATGAAGCTTTCTTT
-	TRBJ2-1	TRBV5-1	-	CASSLDTYNEQFF	TGCGCCAGCAGCTTGGACACATACAATGAGCAGTTCTTC
TRBD2	TRBJ2-3	TRBV4-2	-	CASSQSTSGSSTDTQYF	TGTGCCAGCAGCCAATCGACTAGCGGCTCTAGCACAGATACGCAGTATTTT
-	TRBJ1-5	TRBV15	-	CATGRESNQPQHF	TGTGCCACAGGCAGGGAAAGCAATCAGCCCCAGCATTTT
TRBD2	TRBJ2-1	TRBV7-9	-	CASSQRGYEQFF	TGTGCCAGCAGCCAGCGGGGCTATGAGCAGTTCTTC
TRBD1	TRBJ2-2	TRBV6-1	-	CASSLGQFTGELFF	TGTGCCAGCAGCCTGGGACAGTTCACCGGGGAGCTGTTTTTT
-	TRBJ2-5	TRBV4-1	once	CASSQVYAGRSQYF	TGCGCCAGCAGCCAAGTTTACGCGGGAAGGTCCCAGTACTTC
-	TRBJ1-1	TRBV7-2	-	CASSLVPGNTEAFF	TGTGCCAGCAGCTTAGTTCCGGGGAACACTGAAGCTTTCTTT
-	TRBJ1-2	TRBV7-9	-	CASSLAQVPNGYTF	TGTGCCAGCAGCTTAGCGCAGGTTCCCAATGGCTACACCTTC
-	TRBJ1-3	TRBV19	-	CASCIVSGNTIYF	TGTGCCAGTTGTATCGTCTCTGGAAACACCATATATTTT
TRBD1	TRBJ1-2	TRBV19	-	CASSLDRGSGYTF	TGTGCCAGTAGTCTCGACAGGGGGAGTGGCTACACCTTC
-	TRBJ1-1	TRBV7-9	-	CASRSRTEAFF	TGTGCCAGTAGGAGTCGAACTGAAGCTTTCTTT
-	TRBJ2-7	TRBV5-1	-	CASRSTGQKSYEQYF	TGCGCCAGCAGGTCCACTGGGCAGAAATCCTACGAGCAGTACTTC
-	TRBJ2-7	TRBV6-5	-	CASSYSMGLVDEQYF	TGTGCCAGCAGTTACTCAATGGGGCTCGTGGACGAGCAGTACTTC
TRBD1	TRBJ1-4	TRBV2	-	CASGRDRYSEKLFF	TGTGCCAGCGGCCGGGACAGGTACTCTGAAAAACTGTTTTTT
-	TRBJ2-1	TRBV6-1	-	CASSEQPSGEQFF	TGTGCCAGCAGTGAACAGCCCTCGGGTGAGCAGTTCTTC
-	TRBJ1-2	TRBV6-5	-	CASSYGGTNYGYTF	TGTGCCAGCAGTTACGGAGGGACTAACTATGGCTACACCTTC
TRBD2	TRBJ2-3	TRBV5-1	-	CASSLGIAGHTDTQYF	TGCGCCAGCAGCTTGGGGATAGCGGGGCATACAGATACGCAGTATTTT
-	TRBJ2-7	TRBV5-1	-	CASSLRVRSYEQYF	TGCGCCAGCAGCCTCCGGGTTCGGTCCTACGAGCAGTACTTC
TRBD1	TRBJ2-7	TRBV6-1	-	CASSESDLGTGTYEQYF	TGTGCCAGCAGTGAATCTGATTTGGGGACAGGGACCTACGAGCAGTACTTC
-	TRBJ2-1	TRBV5-1	-	CASSLGGVDNEQFF	TGCGCCAGCAGCTTGGGGGGAGTTGACAATGAGCAGTTCTTC
-	TRBJ1-5	TRBV27	-	CASSFGGKQPQHF	TGTGCCAGCAGTTTCGGAGGGAAACAGCCCCAGCATTTT
-	TRBJ1-1	TRBV19	few	CASSIPGRGTEAFF	TGTGCCAGTAGTATTCCAGGGCGGGGCACTGAAGCTTTCTTT
-	TRBJ2-7	TRBV5-1	-	CASSLDLYEQYF	TGCGCCAGCAGCTTGGACTTATACGAGCAGTACTTC
-	TRBJ2-7	TRBV11-2	-	CASSSLPTASYEQYF	TGTGCCAGCAGCTCACTCCCGACAGCCTCCTACGAGCAGTACTTC
TRBD1	TRBJ2-7	TRBV4-2	-	CASARGTGEAYEQYF	TGTGCCAGCGCCAGGGGGACAGGGGAAGCCTACGAGCAGTACTTC
-	TRBJ1-6	TRBV2	once	CASSPNSGLNNSPLHF	TGTGCCAGCAGTCCGAACTCGGGACTGAATAATTCACCCCTCCACTTT
TRBD1	TRBJ1-2	TRBV29-1	few	CSVLQGANGYTF	TGCAGCGTTCTACAGGGGGCGAATGGCTACACCTTC
-	TRBJ2-7	TRBV6-6	-	CASREGGSYEQYF	TGTGCCAGCAGGGAAGGGGGTTCCTACGAGCAGTACTTC
-	TRBJ2-1	TRBV4-1	few	CASSQRGLEQFF	TGCGCCAGCAGCCAACGAGGGCTTGAGCAGTTCTTC
-	TRBJ2-3	TRBV2	few	CASRDISSTDTQYF	TGTGCCAGCAGGGACATTTCTAGCACAGATACGCAGTATTTT
-	TRBJ1-1	TRBV9	-	CASSQGGGMATEAFF	TGTGCCAGCAGCCAAGGGGGAGGGATGGCCACTGAAGCTTTCTTT
-	TRBJ1-5	TRBV9	-	CASSPSIASQPQHF	TGTGCCAGCAGCCCGAGCATCGCGAGTCAGCCCCAGCATTTT
-	TRBJ1-2	TRBV6-1	-	CASRDFRTALYGYTF	TGTGCCAGCAGGGACTTTCGGACAGCCCTTTATGGCTACACCTTC
-	TRBJ2-5	TRBV7-8	-	CASRLGETQYF	TGTGCCAGCAGACTTGGTGAGACCCAGTACTTC
TRBD1	TRBJ2-7	TRBV6-5	-	CASSASGTGGYEQYF	TGTGCCAGCAGTGCCTCCGGGACAGGGGGTTACGAGCAGTACTTC
TRBD1	TRBJ1-2	TRBV14	-	CASSRGQGEENYGYTF	TGTGCCAGCAGCCGAGGACAGGGGGAAGAAAACTATGGCTACACCTTC
-	TRBJ1-1	TRBV5-1	once	CASSLEGRAFF	TGCGCCAGCAGCTTGGAAGGGAGGGCTTTCTTT
-	TRBJ1-6	TRBV6-5	once	CASTIGGVNSPLHF	TGTGCCAGCACCATAGGGGGAGTCAATTCACCCCTCCACTTT
-	TRBJ1-5	TRBV19	-	CASSIMDTSNQPQHF	TGTGCCAGTAGTATAATGGACACTAGCAATCAGCCCCAGCATTTT
-	TRBJ1-5	TRBV6-5	-	CASSPDSLLQPQHF	TGTGCCAGCAGTCCTGACAGTCTTCTCCAGCCCCAGCATTTT
-	TRBJ1-6	TRBV30	-	CAWITRGYYNSPLHF	TGTGCCTGGATCACCCGGGGATACTATAATTCACCCCTCCACTTT
-	TRBJ2-1	TRBV19	few	CASKDGAGHVYNEQFF	TGTGCCAGTAAAGATGGAGCGGGCCACGTCTACAATGAGCAGTTCTTC
-	TRBJ2-1	TRBV7-8	-	CASSFRGALSYNEQFF	TGTGCCAGCAGCTTTCGGGGGGCACTCTCCTACAATGAGCAGTTCTTC
-	TRBJ2-3	TRBV4-3	-	CASSQVGGATADTQYF	TGCGCCAGCAGCCAAGTGGGGGGGGCGACCGCAGATACGCAGTATTTT